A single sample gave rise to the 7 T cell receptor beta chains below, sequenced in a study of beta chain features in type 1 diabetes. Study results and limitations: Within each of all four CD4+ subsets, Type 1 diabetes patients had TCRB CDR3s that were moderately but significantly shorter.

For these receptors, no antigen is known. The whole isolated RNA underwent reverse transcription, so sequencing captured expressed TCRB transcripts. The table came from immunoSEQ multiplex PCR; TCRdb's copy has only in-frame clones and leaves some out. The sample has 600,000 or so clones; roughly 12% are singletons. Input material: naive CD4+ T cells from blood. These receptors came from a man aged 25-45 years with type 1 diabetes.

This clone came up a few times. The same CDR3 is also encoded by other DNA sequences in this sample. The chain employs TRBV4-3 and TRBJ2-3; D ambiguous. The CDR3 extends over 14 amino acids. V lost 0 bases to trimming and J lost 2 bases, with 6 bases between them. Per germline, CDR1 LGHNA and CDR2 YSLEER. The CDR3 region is CASSQEGYTDTQYF. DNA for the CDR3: TGCGCCAGCAGCCAAGAGGGATACACAGATACGCAGTATTTT.

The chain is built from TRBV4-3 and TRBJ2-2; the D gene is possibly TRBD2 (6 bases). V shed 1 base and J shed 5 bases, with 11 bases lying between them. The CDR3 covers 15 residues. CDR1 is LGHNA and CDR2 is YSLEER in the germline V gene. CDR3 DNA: TGCGCCAGCAGCCAAGCGGGACTCCGGACCGGGGAGCTGTTTTTT. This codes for CASSQAGLRTGELFF.

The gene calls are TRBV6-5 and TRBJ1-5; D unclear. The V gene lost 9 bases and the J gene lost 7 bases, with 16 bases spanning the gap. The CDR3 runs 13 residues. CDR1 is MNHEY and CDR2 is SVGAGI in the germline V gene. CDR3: CASSGGWGQPQHF. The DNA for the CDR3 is TGTGCCAGTTCCGGCGGGTGGGGACAGCCCCAGCATTTT.

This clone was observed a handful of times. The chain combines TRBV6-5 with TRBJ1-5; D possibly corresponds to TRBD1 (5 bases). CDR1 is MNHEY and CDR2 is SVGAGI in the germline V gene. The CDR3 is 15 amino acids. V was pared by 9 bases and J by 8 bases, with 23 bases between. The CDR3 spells CASGLRGSPLEPQHF. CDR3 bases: TGTGCCAGTGGATTAAGGGGTAGCCCTTTGGAGCCCCAGCATTTT.

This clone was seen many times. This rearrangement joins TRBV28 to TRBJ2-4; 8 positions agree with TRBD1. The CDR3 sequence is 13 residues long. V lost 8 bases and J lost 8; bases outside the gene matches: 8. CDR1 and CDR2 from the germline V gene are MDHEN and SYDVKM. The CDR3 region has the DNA TGTGCCAGCGGAGGACAGGGTTTGCACATTCAGTACTTC. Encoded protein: CASGGQGLHIQYF.

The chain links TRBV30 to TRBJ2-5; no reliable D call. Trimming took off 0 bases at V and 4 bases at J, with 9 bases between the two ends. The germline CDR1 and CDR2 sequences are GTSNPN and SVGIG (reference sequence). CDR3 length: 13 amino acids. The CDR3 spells CAWSVPWGETQYF. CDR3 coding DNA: TGTGCCTGGAGTGTACCCTGGGGAGAGACCCAGTACTTC.

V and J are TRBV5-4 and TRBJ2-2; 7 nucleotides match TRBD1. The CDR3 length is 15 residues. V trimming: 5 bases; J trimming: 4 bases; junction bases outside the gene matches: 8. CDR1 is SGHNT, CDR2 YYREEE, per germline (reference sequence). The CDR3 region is CASRLDRLGTGELFF. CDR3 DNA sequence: TGTGCCAGCAGGCTGGACAGGCTGGGCACCGGGGAGCTGTTTTTT. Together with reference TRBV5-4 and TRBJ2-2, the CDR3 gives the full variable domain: ETGVTQSPTHLIKTRGQQVTLRCSSQSGHNTVSWYQQALGQGPQFIFQYYREEENGRGNFPPRFSGLQFPNYSSELNVNALELDDSALYLCASRLDRLGTGELFFGEGSRLTVL.